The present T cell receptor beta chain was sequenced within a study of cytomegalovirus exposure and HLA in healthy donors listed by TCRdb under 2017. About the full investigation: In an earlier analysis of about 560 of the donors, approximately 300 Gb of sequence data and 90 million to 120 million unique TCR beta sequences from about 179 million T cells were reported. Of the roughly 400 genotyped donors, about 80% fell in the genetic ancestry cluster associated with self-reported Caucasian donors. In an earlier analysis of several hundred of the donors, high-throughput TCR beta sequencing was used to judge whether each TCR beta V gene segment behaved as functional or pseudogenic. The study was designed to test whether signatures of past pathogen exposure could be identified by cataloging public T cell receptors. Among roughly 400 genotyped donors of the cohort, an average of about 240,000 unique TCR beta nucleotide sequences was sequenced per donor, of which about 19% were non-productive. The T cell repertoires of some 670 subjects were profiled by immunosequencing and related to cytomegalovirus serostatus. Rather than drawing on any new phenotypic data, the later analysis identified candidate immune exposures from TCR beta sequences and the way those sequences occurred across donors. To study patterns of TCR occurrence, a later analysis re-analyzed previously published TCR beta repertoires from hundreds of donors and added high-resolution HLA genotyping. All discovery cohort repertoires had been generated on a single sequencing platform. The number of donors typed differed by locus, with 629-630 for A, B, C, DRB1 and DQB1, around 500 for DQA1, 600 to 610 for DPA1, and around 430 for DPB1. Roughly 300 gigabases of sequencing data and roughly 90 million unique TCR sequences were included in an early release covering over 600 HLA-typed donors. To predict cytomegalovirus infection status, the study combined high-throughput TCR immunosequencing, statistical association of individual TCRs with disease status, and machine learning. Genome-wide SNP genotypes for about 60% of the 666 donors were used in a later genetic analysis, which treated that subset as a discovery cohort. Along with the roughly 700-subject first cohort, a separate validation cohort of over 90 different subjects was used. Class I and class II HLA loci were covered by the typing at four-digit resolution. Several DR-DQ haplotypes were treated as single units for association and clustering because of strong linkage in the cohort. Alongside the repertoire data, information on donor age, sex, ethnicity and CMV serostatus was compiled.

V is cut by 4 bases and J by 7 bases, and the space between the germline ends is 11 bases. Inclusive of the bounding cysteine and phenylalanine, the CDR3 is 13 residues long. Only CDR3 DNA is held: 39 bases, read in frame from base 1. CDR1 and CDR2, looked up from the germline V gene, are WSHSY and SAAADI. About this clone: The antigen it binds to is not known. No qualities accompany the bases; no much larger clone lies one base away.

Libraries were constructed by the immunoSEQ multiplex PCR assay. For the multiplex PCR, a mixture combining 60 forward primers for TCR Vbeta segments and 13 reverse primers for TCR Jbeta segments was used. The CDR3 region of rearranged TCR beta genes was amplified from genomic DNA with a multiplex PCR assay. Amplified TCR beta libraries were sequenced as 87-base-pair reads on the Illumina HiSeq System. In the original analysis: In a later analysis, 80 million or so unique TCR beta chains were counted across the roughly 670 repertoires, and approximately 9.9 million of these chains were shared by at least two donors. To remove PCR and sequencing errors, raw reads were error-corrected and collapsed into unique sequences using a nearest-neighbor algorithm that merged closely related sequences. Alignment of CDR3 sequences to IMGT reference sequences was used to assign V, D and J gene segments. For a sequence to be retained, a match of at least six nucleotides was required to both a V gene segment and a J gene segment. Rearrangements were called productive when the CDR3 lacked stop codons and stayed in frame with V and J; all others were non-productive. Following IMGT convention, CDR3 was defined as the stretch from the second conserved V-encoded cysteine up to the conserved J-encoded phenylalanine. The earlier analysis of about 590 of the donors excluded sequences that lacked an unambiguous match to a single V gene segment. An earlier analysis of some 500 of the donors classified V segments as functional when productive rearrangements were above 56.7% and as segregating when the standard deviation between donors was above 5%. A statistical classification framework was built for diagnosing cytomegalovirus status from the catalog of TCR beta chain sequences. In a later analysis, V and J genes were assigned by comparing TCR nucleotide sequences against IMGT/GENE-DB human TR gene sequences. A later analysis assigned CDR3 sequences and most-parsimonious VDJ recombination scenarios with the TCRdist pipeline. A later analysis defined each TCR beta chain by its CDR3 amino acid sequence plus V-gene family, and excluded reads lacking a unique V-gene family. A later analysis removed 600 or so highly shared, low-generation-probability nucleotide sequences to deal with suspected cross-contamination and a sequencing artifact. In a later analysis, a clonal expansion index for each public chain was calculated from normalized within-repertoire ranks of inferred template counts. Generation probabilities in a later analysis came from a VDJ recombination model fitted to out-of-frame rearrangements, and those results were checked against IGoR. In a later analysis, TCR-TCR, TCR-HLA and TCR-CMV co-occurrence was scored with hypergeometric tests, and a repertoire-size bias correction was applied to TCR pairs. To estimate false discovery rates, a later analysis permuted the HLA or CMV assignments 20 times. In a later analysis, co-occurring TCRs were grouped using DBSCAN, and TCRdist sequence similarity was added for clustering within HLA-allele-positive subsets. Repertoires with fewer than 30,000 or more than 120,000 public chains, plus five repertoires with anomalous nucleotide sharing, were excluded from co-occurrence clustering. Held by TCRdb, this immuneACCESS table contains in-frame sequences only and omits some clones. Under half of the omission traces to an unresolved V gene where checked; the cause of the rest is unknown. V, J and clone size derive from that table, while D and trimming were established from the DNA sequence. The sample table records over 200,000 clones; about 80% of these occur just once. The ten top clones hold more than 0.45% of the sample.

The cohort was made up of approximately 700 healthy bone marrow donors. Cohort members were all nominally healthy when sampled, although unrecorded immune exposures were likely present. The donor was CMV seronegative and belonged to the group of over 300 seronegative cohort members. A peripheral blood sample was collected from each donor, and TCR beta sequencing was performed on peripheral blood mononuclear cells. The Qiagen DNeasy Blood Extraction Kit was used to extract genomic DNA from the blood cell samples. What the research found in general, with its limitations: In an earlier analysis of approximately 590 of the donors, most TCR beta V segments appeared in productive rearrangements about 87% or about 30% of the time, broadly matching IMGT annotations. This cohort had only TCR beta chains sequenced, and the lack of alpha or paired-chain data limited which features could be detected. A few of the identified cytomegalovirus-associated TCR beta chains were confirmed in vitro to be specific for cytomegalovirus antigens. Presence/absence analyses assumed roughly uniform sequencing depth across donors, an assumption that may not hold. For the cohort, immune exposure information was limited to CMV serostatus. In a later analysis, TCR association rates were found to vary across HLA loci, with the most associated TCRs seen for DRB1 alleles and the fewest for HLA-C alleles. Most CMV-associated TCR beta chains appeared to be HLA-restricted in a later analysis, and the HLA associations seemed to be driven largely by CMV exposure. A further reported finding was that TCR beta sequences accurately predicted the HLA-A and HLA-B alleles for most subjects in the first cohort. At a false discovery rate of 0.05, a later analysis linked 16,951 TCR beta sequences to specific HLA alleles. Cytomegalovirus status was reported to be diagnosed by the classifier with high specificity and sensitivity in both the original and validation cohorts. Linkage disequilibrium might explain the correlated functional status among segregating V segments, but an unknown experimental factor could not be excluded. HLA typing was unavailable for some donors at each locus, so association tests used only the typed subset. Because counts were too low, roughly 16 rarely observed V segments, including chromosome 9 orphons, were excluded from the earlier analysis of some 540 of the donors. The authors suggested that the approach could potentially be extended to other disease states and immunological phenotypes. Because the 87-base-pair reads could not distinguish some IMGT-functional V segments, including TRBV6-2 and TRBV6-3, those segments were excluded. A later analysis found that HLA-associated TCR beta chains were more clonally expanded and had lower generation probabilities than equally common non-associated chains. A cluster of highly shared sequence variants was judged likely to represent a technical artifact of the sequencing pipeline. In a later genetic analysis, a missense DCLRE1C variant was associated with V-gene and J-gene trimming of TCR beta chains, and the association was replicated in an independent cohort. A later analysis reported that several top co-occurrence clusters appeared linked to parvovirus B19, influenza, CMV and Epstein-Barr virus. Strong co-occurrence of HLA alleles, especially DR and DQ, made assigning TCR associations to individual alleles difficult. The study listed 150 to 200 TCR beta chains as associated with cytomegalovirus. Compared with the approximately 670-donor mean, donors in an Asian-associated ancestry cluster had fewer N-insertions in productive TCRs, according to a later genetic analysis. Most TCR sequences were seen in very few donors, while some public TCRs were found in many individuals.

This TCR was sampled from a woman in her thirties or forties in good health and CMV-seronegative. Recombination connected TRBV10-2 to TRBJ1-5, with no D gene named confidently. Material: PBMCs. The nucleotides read TGCGCCAGCAGTGGATCCGGGATCCAGCCCCAGCATTTT. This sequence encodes CASSGSGIQPQHF.